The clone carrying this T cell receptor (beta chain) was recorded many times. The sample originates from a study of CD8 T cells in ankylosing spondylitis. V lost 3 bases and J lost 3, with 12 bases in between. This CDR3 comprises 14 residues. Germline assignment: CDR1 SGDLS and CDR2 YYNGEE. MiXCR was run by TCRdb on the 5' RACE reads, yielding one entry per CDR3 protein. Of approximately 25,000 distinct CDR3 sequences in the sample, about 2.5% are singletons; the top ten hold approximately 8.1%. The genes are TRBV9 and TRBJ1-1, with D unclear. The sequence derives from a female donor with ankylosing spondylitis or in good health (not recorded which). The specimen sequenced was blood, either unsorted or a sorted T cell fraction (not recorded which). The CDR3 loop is CASSESSTDTEAFF. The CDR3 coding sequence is TGTGCCAGCAGCGAGAGCAGCACTGACACTGAAGCTTTCTTT.